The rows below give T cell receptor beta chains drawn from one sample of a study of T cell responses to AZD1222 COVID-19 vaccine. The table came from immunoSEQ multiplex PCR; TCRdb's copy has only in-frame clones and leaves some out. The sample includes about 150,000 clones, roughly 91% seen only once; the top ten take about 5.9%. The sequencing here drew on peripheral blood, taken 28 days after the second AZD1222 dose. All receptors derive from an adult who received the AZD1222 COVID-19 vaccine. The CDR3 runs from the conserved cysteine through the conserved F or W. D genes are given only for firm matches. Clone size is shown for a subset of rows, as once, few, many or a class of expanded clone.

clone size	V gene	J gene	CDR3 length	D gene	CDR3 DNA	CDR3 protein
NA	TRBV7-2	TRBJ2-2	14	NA	TGTGCCAGCATCAACAGGGTGAACACCGGGGAGCTGTTTTTT	CASINRVNTGELFF
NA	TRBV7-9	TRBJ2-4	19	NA	TGTGCCAGCAGCTCCCCGGGGCCAGGGTGGAGGAGAGCCAAAAACATTCAGTACTTC	CASSSPGPGWRRAKNIQYF
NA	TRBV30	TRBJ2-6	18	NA	TGTGCCTGTTTACCTGGGCAGGAGCTGATGACTGGGGCCAACGTCCTGACTTTC	CACLPGQELMTGANVLTF
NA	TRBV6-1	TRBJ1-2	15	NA	TGTGCCAGCAGTGAACAGGCAGGGGCTGGCTATGGCTACACCTTC	CASSEQAGAGYGYTF
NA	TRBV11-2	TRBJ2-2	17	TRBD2	TGTGCCAGCAGCTTAGAGGGTCTAGCGGGGAGAACCGGGGAGCTGTTTTTT	CASSLEGLAGRTGELFF
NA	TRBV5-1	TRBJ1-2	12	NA	TGCGCCAGCAGCGCAAACCTATATGGCTACACCTTC	CASSANLYGYTF
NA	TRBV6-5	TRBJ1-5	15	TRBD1	TGTGCCAGCAGCGTAAGACAGGGATTGAATCAGCCCCAGCATTTT	CASSVRQGLNQPQHF
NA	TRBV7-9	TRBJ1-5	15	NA	TGTGCCAGCAGCTTAGGGGGGGCGGACAATCAGCCCCAGCATTTT	CASSLGGADNQPQHF
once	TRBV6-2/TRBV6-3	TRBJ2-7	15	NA	TGTGCCAGCAGTCGGAGGGGGGCTGCCTCCTACGAGCAGTACTTC	CASSRRGAASYEQYF
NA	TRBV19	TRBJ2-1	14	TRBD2	TGTGCCAGTAGTAAAGCGGGAGACTACAATGAGCAGTTCTTC	CASSKAGDYNEQFF
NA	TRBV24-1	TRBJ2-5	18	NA	TGTGCCACCAGTGGATGGACACGTATCGGATGGGCCCAAGAGACCCAGTACTTC	CATSGWTRIGWAQETQYF
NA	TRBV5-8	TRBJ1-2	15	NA	TGTGCCAGCAGGTCCCTCGGCAGGGCTCTCTATGGCTACACCTTC	CASRSLGRALYGYTF
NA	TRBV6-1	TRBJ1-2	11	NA	TGTGCCAGCAGGGAAGGCTATGGCTACACCTTC	CASREGYGYTF
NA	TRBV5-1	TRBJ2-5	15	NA	TGCGCCAGCAGGAGCCTGGCAGGGGAAGGAGAGACCCAGTACTTC	CASRSLAGEGETQYF
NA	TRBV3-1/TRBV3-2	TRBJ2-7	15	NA	TGTGCCAGCAGCCAAGAGGCCCTCATCCCCTACGAGCAGTACTTC	CASSQEALIPYEQYF
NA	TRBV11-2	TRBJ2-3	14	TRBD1	TGTGCCAGCCGAACAGGGGGCTGGGCAGATACGCAGTATTTT	CASRTGGWADTQYF
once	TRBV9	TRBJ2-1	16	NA	TGTGCCAGCAGCGTAATAGATGGACTGGGAGGAGATGAGCAGTTCTTC	CASSVIDGLGGDEQFF
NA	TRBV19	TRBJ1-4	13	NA	TGTGCCAGTATCGCCTCCCGTAATGAAAAACTGTTTTTT	CASIASRNEKLFF
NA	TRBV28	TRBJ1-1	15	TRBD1	TGTGCCAGCGGGACAGGGGCCACAATGAACACTGAAGCTTTCTTT	CASGTGATMNTEAFF
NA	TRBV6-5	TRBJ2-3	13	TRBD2	TGTGCCAGCAGGCGGGAGGCCACAGATACGCAGTATTTT	CASRREATDTQYF
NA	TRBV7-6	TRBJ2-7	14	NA	TGTGCCAGCAGCTTAGACATAGGGCCGTTCGAGCAGTACTTC	CASSLDIGPFEQYF
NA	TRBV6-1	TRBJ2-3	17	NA	TGTGCCAGCAGTGAGTTCCCTCGGCAGGGGCAAACAGATACGCAGTATTTT	CASSEFPRQGQTDTQYF
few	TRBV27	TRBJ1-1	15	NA	TGTGCCAGCAGTCCCGAACCCCTGAGCCCCACTGAAGCTTTCTTT	CASSPEPLSPTEAFF
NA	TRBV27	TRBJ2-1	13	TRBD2	TGTGCCAGCGAAGTAGCGGGAGGGAATGAGCAGTTCTTC	CASEVAGGNEQFF
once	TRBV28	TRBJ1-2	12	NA	TGTGCCAGCAGCCGCGGTGGACCGCTCTACACCTTC	CASSRGGPLYTF
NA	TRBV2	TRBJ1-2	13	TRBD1	TGTGCCATTACGGGACAGGGGTTTTATGGCTACACCTTC	CAITGQGFYGYTF
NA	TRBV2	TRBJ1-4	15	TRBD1	TGTGCCAGCAGATTCTCTCAGGGGGCTAATGAAAAACTGTTTTTT	CASRFSQGANEKLFF
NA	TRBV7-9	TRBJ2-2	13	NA	TGTGCCAGCAGCTTCTTACGGACCGGGGAGCTGTTTTTT	CASSFLRTGELFF
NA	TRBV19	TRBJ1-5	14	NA	TGTGCCAGTAGTATTTCCGGGGGGGGCCAGCCCCAGCATTTT	CASSISGGGQPQHF
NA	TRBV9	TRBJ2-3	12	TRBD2	TGTGCCAGCAGGCAGGGCGGGGGTACGCAGTATTTT	CASRQGGGTQYF
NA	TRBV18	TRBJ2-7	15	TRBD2	TGTGCCAGCTCACCACAGGTCGGGAGGAATGGCGAGCAGTACTTC	CASSPQVGRNGEQYF
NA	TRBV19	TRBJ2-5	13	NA	TGTGCCAGTAGTACTGAGTTGGTAGAGACCCAGTACTTC	CASSTELVETQYF
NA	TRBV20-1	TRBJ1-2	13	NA	TGCAGTGCTAGTGACGGGACTAACTATGGCTACACCTTC	CSASDGTNYGYTF
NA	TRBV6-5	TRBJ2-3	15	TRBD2	TGTGCCAGCAGTCAACCCTCAGCGGGGCTGGATACGCAGTATTTT	CASSQPSAGLDTQYF
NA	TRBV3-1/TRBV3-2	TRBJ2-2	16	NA	TGTGCCAGCAGAGCTCAATCGGGTCGTAACACCGGGGAGCTGTTTTTT	CASRAQSGRNTGELFF
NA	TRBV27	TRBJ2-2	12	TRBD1	TGTGCCACCCAGGGGGCCGCCGGGGAGCTGTTTTTT	CATQGAAGELFF
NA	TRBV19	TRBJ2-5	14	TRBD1	TGTGCCAGTAGTAGACAGGGGGTCTGGGAGACCCAGTACTTC	CASSRQGVWETQYF
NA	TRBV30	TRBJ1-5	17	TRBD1	TGTGCCTGGAGTACCCCCAGGGGGGTCAATAGCAATCAGCCCCAGCATTTT	CAWSTPRGVNSNQPQHF
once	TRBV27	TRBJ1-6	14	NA	TGTGCCAGGGCCCCCCGGGACCATAATTCACCCCTCCACTTT	CARAPRDHNSPLHF
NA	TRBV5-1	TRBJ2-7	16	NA	TGCGCCAGCAGCCCCGGCTCGTCGGGGACCTGGGACGAGCAGTACTTC	CASSPGSSGTWDEQYF
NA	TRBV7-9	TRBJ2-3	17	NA	TGTGCCAGCAGCCTACCTCCGGGAACCCAGGGAACAGATACGCAGTATTTT	CASSLPPGTQGTDTQYF
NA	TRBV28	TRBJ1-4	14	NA	TGTGCCAGCTGCCGGGGGCAGCGAACTGAAAAACTGTTTTTT	CASCRGQRTEKLFF
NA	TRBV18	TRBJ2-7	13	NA	TGTGCCAGCTCACCTCTAGAATATTACGAGCAGTACTTC	CASSPLEYYEQYF
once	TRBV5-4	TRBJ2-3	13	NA	TGTGCCAGCAGCTGGGTTAGCACAGATACGCAGTATTTT	CASSWVSTDTQYF
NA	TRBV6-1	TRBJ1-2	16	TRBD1	TGTGCCAGCAGTGAACAAATTATCGTCGGAGGGGGCGGCTACACCTTC	CASSEQIIVGGGGYTF
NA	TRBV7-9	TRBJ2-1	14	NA	TGTGCCAGCAGCCCCGGGGGCCCCCGCGATGAGCAGTTCTTC	CASSPGGPRDEQFF
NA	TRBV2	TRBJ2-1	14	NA	TGTGCCAGCAGTGTTGTAAACAGGCGGGATGAGCAGTTCTTC	CASSVVNRRDEQFF
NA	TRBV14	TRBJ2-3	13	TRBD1	TGTGCCAGCAGCCGGGACAGTTGGAGCGGGCAGTATTTT	CASSRDSWSGQYF
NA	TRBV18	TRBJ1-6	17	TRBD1	TGTGCCAGCTCTCCTCGGACAGGGGGGGAGAATAATTCACCCCTCCACTTT	CASSPRTGGENNSPLHF